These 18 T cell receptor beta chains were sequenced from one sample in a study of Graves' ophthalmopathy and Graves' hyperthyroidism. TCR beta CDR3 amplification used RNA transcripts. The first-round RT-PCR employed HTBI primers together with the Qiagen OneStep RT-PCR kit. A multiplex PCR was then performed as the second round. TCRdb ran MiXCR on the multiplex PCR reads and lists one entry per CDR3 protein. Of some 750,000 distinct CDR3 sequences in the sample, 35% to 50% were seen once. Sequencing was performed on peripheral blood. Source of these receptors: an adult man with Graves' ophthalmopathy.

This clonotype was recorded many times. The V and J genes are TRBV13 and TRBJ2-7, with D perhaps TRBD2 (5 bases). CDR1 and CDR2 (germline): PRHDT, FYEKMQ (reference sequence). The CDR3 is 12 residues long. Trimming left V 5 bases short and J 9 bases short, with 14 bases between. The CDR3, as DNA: TGTGCCAGCAGCCCCCGGACTGGGAGGCAGTACTTC. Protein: CASSPRTGRQYF.

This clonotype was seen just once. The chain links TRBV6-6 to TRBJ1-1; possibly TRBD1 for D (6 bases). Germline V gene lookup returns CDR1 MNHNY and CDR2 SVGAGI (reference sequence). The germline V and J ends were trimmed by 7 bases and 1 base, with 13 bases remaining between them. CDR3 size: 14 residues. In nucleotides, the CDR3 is TGTGCCAGCATACCGAGGGGGAAGAACACTGAAGCTTTCTTT. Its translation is CASIPRGKNTEAFF.

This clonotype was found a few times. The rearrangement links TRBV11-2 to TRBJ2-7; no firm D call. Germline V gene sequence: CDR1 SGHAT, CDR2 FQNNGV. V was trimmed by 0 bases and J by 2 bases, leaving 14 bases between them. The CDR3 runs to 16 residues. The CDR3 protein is CASSLDGHSLTYEQYF. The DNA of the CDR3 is TGTGCCAGCAGCTTAGATGGTCACAGCTTAACCTACGAGCAGTACTTC.

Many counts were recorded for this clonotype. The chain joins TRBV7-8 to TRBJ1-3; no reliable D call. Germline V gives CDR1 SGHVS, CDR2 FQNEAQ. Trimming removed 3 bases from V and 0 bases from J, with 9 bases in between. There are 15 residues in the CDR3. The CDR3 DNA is TGTGCCAGCAGCTTCTTCACCGACTCTGGAAACACCATATATTTT. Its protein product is CASSFFTDSGNTIYF.

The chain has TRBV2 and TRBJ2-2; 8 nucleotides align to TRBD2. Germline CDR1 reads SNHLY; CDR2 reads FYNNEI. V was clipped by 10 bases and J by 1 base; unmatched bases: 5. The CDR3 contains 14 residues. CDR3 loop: CAISSGGNTGELFF. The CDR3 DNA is TGTGCCATCTCAAGCGGGGGGAACACCGGGGAGCTGTTTTTT.

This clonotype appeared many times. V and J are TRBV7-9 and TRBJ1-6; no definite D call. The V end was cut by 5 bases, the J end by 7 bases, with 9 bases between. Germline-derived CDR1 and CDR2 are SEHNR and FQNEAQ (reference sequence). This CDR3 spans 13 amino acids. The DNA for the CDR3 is TGTGCCAGCAGCCCGTCGGAGAATTCACCCCTCCACTTT. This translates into CASSPSENSPLHF.

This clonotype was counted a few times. The CDR3 bases are TGTGCCAGCAGTCGGACAGAGCATGGCTACACCTTC. It is translated as CASSRTEHGYTF. The gene calls are TRBV2 and TRBJ1-2; tentatively, D is TRBD1 (6 bases). Germline-derived CDR1 and CDR2 are SNHLY and FYNNEI. V lost 5 bases and J lost 6, with 10 bases in between. The CDR3 consists of 12 residues.

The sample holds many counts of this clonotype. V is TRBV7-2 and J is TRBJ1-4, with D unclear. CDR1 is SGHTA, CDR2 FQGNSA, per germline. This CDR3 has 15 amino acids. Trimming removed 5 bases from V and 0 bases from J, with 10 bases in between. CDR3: CASSEHESTNEKLFF. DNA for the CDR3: TGTGCCAGCAGCGAACACGAATCAACTAATGAAAAACTGTTTTTT.

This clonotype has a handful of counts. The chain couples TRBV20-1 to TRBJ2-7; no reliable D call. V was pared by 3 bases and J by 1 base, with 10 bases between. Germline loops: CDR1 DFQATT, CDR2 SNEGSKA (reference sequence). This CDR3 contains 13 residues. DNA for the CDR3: TGCAGTGCTAGGAGGACGGATTCCTACGAGCAGTACTTC. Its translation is CSARRTDSYEQYF.

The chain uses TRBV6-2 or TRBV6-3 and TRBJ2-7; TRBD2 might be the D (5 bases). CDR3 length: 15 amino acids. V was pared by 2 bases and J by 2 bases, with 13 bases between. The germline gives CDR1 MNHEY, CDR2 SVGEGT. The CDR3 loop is CASSYAAGGTYEQYF. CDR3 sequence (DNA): TGTGCCAGCAGTTACGCCGCAGGAGGAACCTACGAGCAGTACTTC.

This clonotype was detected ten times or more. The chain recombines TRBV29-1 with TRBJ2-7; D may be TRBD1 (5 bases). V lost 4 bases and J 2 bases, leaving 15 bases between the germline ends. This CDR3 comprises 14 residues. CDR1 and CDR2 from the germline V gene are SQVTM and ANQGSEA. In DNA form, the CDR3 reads TGCAGCGTTGTCTTACAGGATCGGACCTACGAGCAGTACTTC. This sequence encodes CSVVLQDRTYEQYF.

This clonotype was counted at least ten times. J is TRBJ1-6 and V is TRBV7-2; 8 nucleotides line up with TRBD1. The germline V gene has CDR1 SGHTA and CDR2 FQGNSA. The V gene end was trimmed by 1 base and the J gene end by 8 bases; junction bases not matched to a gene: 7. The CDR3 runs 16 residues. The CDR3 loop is CASSLVGGQGYSPLHF. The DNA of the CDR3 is TGTGCCAGCAGCTTAGTTGGCGGACAGGGATATTCACCCCTCCACTTT.

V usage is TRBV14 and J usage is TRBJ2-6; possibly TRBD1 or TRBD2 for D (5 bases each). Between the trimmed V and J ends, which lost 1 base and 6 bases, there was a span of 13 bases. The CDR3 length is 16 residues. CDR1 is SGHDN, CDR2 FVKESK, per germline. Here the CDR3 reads CASSQALGVSANVLTF. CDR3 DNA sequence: TGTGCCAGCAGCCAAGCACTAGGGGTATCGGCCAACGTCCTGACTTTC.

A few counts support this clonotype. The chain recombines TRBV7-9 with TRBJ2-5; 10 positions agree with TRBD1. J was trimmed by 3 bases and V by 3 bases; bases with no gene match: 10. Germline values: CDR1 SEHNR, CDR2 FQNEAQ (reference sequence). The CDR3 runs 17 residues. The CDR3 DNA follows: TGTGCCAGCAGCTTTACGCAACGGACAGGGGGAAAAGAGACCCAGTACTTC. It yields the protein CASSFTQRTGGKETQYF.

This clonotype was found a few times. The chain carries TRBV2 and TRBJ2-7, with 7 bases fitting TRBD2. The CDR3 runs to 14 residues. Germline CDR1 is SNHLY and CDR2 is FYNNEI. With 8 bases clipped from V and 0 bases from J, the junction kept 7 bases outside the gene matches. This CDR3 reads CASLEASGSYEQYF. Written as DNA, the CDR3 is TGTGCCAGCCTAGAGGCTAGCGGCTCCTACGAGCAGTACTTC.

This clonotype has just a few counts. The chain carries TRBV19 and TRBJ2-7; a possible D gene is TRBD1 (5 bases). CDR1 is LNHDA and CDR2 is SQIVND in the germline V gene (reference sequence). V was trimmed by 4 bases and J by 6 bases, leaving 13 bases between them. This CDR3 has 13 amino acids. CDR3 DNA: TGTGCCAGTAGTAGCCGACAGAAGGGCGAGCAGTACTTC. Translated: CASSSRQKGEQYF.

CDR3 protein: CASSLGREEQYF. In DNA form, the CDR3 reads TGTGCCAGCAGCCTGGGGCGGGAGGAGCAGTACTTC. The V call is TRBV7-3, the J call TRBJ2-7; 7 nucleotides line up with TRBD2. V trimming: 5 bases; J trimming: 7 bases; junction bases outside the gene matches: 5. The germline CDR1 and CDR2 sequences are SGHTA and FQGTGA. The CDR3 covers 12 residues.

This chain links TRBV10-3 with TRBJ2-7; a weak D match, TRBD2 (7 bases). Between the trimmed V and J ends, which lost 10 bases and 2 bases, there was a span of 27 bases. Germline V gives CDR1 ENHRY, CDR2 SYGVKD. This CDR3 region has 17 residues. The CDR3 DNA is TGTGCCAGCAAGCGGGATCCGGGGGACACCATTACCTACGAGCAGTACTTC. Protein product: CASKRDPGDTITYEQYF.